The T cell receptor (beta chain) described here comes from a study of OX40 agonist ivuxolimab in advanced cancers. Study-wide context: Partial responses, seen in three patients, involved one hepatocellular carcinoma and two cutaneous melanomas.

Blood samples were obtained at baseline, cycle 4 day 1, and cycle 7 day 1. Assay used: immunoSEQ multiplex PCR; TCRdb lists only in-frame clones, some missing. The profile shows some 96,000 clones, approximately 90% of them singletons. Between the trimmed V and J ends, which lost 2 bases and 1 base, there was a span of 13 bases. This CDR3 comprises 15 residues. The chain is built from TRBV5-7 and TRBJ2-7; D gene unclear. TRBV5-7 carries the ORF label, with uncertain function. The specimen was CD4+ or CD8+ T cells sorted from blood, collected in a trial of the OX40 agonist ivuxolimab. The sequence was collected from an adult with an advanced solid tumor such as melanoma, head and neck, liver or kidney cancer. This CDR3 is CASSFREGSSYEQYF. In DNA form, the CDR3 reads TGTGCCAGCAGCTTTCGTGAAGGGTCGTCCTACGAGCAGTACTTC.